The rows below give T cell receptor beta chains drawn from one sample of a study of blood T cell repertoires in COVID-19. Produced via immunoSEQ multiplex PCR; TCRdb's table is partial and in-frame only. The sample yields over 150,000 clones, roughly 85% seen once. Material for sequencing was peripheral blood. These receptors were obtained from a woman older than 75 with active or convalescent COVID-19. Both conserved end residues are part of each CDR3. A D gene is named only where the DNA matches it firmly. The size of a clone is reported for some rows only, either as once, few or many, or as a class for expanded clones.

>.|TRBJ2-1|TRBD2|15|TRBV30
CAWIAGEDWDNEQFF
TGTGCCTGGATAGCGGGAGAGGATTGGGACAATGAGCAGTTCTTC
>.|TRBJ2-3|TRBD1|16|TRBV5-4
CASSSGTATSTDTQYF
TGTGCCAGCAGCTCAGGGACAGCTACAAGCACAGATACGCAGTATTTT
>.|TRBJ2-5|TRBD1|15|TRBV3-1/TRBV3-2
CASSLGTGGQETQYF
TGTGCCAGCAGCCTGGGGACAGGAGGACAAGAGACCCAGTACTTC
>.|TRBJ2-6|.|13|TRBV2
CASSGRGANVLTF
TGTGCCAGCTCAGGGAGGGGGGCCAACGTCCTGACTTTC
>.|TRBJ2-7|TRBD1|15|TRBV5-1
CASSQLPGQGGLWNF
TGCGCCAGCAGTCAATTGCCGGGACAGGGCGGGTTGTGGAACTTC
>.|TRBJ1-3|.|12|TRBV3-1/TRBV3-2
CASQESGNTIYF
TGTGCCAGCCAGGAATCTGGAAACACCATATATTTT
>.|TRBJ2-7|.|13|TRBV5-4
CASSLIYSYEQYF
TGTGCCAGCAGCTTGATTTATAGCTACGAGCAGTACTTC
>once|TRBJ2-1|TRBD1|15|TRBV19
CASSIQGATYNEQFF
TGTGCCAGTAGTATCCAGGGGGCTACATACAATGAGCAGTTCTTC
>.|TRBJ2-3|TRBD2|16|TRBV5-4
CASSLAASGRADTQYF
TGTGCCAGCAGCTTGGCCGCTAGCGGGCGCGCAGATACGCAGTATTTT
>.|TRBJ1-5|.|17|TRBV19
CASSIRPREYSNQPQHF
TGTGCCAGTAGTATCCGCCCTAGGGAGTATAGCAATCAGCCCCAGCATTTT
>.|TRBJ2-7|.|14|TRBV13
CASSLLPGEYEQYF
TGTGCCAGCAGCTTACTCCCAGGGGAGTACGAGCAGTACTTC
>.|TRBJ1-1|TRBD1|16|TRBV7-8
CASSLVPQGAQTEAFF
TGTGCCAGCAGCTTAGTTCCCCAGGGGGCGCAGACTGAAGCTTTCTTT
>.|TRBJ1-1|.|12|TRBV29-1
CSVDNSGTEAFF
TGCAGCGTTGACAACAGCGGCACTGAAGCTTTCTTT
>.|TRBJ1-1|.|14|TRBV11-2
CASSHDRLNTEAFF
TGTGCCAGCAGCCACGACAGGCTGAACACTGAAGCTTTCTTT
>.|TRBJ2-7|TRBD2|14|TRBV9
CASSVGTSPYEQYF
TGTGCCAGCAGCGTTGGGACTAGCCCCTACGAGCAGTACTTC
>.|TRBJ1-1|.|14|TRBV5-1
CASSVTGFGTEAFF
TGCGCCAGCAGCGTTACAGGGTTCGGCACTGAAGCTTTCTTT
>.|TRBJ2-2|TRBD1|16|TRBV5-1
CASSLRGGPGTGELFF
TGCGCCAGCAGCCTCCGAGGGGGCCCAGGGACCGGGGAGCTGTTTTTT
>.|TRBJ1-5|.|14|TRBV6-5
CASSLDWEGQPQHF
TGTGCCAGCAGCCTGGACTGGGAAGGTCAGCCCCAGCATTTT
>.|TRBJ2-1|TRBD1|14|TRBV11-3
CASSFPGGYNEQFF
TGTGCCAGCAGCTTCCCAGGGGGCTATAATGAGCAGTTCTTC
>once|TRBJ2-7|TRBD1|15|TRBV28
CASVLGGQGIYEQYF
TGTGCCAGCGTACTAGGGGGACAGGGCATCTACGAGCAGTACTTC
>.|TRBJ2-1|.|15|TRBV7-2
CASSRDTGSYNEQFF
TGTGCCAGCAGCCGGGACACCGGCTCCTACAATGAGCAGTTCTTC
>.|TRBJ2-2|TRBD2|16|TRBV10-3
CAISQTSGSNTGELFF
TGTGCCATCAGCCAGACTAGCGGTTCGAACACCGGGGAGCTGTTTTTT
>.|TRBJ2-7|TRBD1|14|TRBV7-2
CASSPDRGHSEQYF
TGTGCCAGCAGCCCAGACAGGGGGCACAGCGAGCAGTACTTC
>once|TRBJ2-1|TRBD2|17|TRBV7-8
CASSLARLAGGGDEQFF
TGTGCCAGCAGCTTAGCCCGCCTAGCGGGAGGTGGCGATGAGCAGTTCTTC
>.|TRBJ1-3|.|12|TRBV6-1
CASSEVTSLLYF
TGTGCCAGCAGTGAAGTTACTAGTCTCTTATATTTT
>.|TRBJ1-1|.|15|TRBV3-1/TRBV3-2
CASSLRGGGDTEAFF
TGTGCCAGCAGTCTCCGGGGGGGAGGGGACACTGAAGCTTTCTTT
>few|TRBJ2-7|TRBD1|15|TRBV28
CASSLPTGGWDEQYF
TGTGCCAGCAGTTTACCGACAGGGGGTTGGGACGAGCAGTACTTC
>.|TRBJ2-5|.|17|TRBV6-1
CASSGRARGGTQETQYF
TGTGCCAGCAGTGGGAGGGCGAGAGGCGGGACTCAAGAGACCCAGTACTTC
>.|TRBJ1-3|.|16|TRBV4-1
CASSQGQALRGNTIYF
TGCGCCAGCAGCCAAGGACAGGCCCTGAGGGGAAACACCATATATTTT
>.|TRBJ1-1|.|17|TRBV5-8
CASSLALGTMENTEAFF
TGTGCCAGCAGCTTGGCCCTCGGGACAATGGAGAACACTGAAGCTTTCTTT
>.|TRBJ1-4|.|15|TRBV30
CAWRITGTTNEKLFF
TGTGCCTGGAGGATAACAGGTACAACTAATGAAAAACTGTTTTTT
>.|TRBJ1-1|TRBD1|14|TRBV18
CASRGQASNTEAFF
TGTGCCAGCCGTGGACAGGCCTCGAACACTGAAGCTTTCTTT
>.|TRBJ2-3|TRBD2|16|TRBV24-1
CATSDPPTSGRDTQYF
TGTGCCACCAGTGACCCCCCGACTAGCGGGAGAGATACGCAGTATTTT
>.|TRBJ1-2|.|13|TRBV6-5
CASSLTGTNLGTF
TGTGCCAGCAGTTTAACAGGGACCAACCTTGGCACCTTC
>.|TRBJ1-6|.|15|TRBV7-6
CASSLREAHNSPLHF
TGTGCCAGCAGTCTACGGGAGGCCCATAATTCACCCCTCCACTTT
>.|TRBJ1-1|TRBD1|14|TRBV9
CASSPQGQDTEAFF
TGTGCCAGCAGCCCCCAGGGACAGGACACTGAAGCTTTCTTT
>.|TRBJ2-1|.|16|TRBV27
CASSTKRASSYNEQFF
TGTGCCAGCAGTACCAAGCGGGCGAGCTCCTACAATGAGCAGTTCTTC
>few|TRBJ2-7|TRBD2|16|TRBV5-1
CASSQMTSGNDYEQYF
TGCGCCAGCAGCCAAATGACTAGCGGGAATGACTACGAGCAGTACTTC
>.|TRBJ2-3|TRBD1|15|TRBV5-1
CASSSGAGGPDTQYF
TGCGCCAGCAGCTCAGGAGCAGGGGGCCCAGATACGCAGTATTTT
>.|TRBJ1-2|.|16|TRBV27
CASPFGQVDSNYGYTF
TGTGCCAGCCCGTTTGGCCAGGTCGACAGTAACTATGGCTACACCTTC
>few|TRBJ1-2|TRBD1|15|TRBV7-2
CASPGTGGLGYGYTF
TGTGCCAGCCCCGGGACAGGGGGCTTAGGCTATGGCTACACCTTC
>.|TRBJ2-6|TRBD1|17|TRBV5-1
CASSLYPTGAGANVLTF
TGCGCCAGCAGCTTATACCCTACAGGGGCAGGGGCCAACGTCCTGACTTTC
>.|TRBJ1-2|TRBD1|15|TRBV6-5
CASSSTTGGAYGYTF
TGTGCCAGCAGTTCTACAACAGGGGGCGCGTATGGCTACACCTTC
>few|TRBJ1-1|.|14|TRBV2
CASSEAMGAVEAFF
TGTGCCAGCAGTGAAGCCATGGGGGCGGTTGAAGCTTTCTTT
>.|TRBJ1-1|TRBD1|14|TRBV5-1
CASSRTGGATEAFF
TGCGCCAGCAGCCGGACAGGGGGCGCGACTGAAGCTTTCTTT
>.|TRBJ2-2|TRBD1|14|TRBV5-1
CASSLDRGTGELFF
TGCGCCAGCAGCCTGGACAGGGGCACCGGGGAGCTGTTTTTT